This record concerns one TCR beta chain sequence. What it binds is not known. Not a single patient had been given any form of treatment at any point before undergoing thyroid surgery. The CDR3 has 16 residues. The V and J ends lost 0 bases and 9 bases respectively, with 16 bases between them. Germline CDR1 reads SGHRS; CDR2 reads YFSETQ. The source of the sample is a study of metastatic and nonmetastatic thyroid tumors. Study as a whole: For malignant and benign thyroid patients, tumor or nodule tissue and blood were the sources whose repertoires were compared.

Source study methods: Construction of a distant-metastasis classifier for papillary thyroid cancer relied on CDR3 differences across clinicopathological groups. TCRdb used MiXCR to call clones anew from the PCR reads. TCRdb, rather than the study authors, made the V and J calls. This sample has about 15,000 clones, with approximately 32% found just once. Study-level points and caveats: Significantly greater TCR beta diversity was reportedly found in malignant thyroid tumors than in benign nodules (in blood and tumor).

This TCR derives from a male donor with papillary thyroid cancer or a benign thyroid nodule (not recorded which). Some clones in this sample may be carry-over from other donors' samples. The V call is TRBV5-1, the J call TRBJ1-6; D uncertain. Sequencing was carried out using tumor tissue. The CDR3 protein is CASSLATTSGGSPLHF. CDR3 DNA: TGCGCCAGCAGCTTGGCCACTACTTCGGGCGGTTCACCCCTCCACTTT.